This T cell receptor (beta chain) was sequenced in a study of cytomegalovirus exposure and HLA in healthy donors (dated by TCRdb to the late 2010s). Notes on the research overall: An earlier analysis of several hundred of the donors reported 276 Gb of sequence data and 90 million to 120 million unique TCR beta sequences obtained from around 190 million T cells. The study was designed to test whether signatures of past pathogen exposure could be identified by cataloging public T cell receptors. The later analysis used no new phenotypic data to find candidate immune exposures, relying instead on TCR beta sequences and their occurrence across donors. Approximately 300 gigabases of sequencing data and around 88 million unique TCR sequences made up an early release that covered some 640 HLA-typed donors. Among the approximately 400 genotyped donors, about 85% belonged to the genetic ancestry cluster associated with self-reported Caucasian donors. Both class I and class II loci were covered by HLA typing, at four-digit resolution. Every discovery cohort repertoire had been produced on one sequencing platform. In a later analysis, previously published TCR beta repertoires from 666 donors were re-analyzed and high-resolution HLA genotyping was added so that TCR occurrence patterns could be studied. Among roughly 400 genotyped donors of the cohort, an average of about 220,000 unique TCR beta nucleotide sequences was sequenced per donor, of which 15% to 20% were non-productive. The number of typed donors differed by locus: 629-630 for A, B, C, DRB1 and DQB1; 500 to 550 for DQA1; approximately 610 for DPA1; and 400 to 480 for DPB1. Besides the first cohort of roughly 640 subjects, a separate validation cohort made up of roughly 120 different subjects was used. Donor age, sex, ethnicity and CMV serostatus were collected together with the repertoire data. To predict cytomegalovirus infection status, the study combined high-throughput TCR immunosequencing, statistical association of individual TCRs with disease status, and machine learning. Using immunosequencing, the study profiled T cell repertoires from fewer than 850 subjects and related those repertoires to cytomegalovirus serostatus. Because of strong linkage in the cohort, four or five DR-DQ haplotypes were treated as single units for association and clustering. An earlier analysis of several hundred of the donors applied high-throughput TCR beta sequencing to assess whether each TCR beta V gene segment acted as functional or pseudogenic. In a later genetic analysis, genome-wide SNP genotypes for about 65% of the roughly 670 donors were used, and that subset was treated as a discovery cohort. Overall study results and their limits: An association between a missense DCLRE1C variant and V-gene and J-gene trimming of TCR beta chains was found in a later genetic analysis and replicated in an independent cohort. Linkage disequilibrium might explain the correlated functional status among segregating V segments, but an unknown experimental factor could not be ruled out. The sequencing pipeline was judged likely to have produced a cluster of highly shared sequence variants as a technical artifact. A later analysis reported that several top co-occurrence clusters appeared linked to parvovirus B19, influenza, CMV and Epstein-Barr virus. In a later analysis, most CMV-associated TCR beta chains were found to appear HLA-restricted, with HLA associations seemingly driven largely by CMV exposure. In an earlier analysis of 450 to 750 of the donors, most TCR beta V segments appeared in productive rearrangements about 90% or about 30% of the time, broadly matching IMGT annotations. Immune exposure information for the cohort was limited to CMV serostatus. In a later analysis, about 16,000 TCR beta sequences were associated with specific HLA alleles at a false discovery rate of 0.05. While some public TCRs were present in many individuals, most TCR sequences turned up only very rarely across donors. When HLA alleles, especially DR and DQ, strongly co-occurred, TCR associations were difficult to assign to individual alleles. In this cohort, only TCR beta chains were sequenced, and detectable features were limited by the absence of alpha or paired-chain data. Some IMGT-functional V segments, including TRBV6-2 and TRBV6-3, could not be told apart with the 87-base-pair reads, so those segments were excluded. The study gave a list of 150 to 200 TCR beta chains associated with cytomegalovirus. According to a later analysis, TCR association rates differed among HLA loci, with DRB1 alleles showing the most associated TCRs and HLA-C alleles showing the fewest. Over 15 rarely observed V segments, including chromosome 9 orphons, were excluded from the earlier analysis of approximately 600 of the donors because counts were too low. A later analysis found that HLA-associated TCR beta chains were more clonally expanded and had lower generation probabilities than equally common non-associated chains. Because HLA typing was unavailable for some donors at each locus, only the typed subset was used in association tests. The classifier was reported to diagnose cytomegalovirus status with high specificity and sensitivity in both the original and validation cohorts. A further reported finding was that TCR beta sequences accurately predicted the HLA-A and HLA-B alleles for most subjects in the first cohort. Compared with the 666-donor mean, donors in an Asian-associated ancestry cluster had fewer N-insertions in productive TCRs, according to a later genetic analysis. Presence/absence analyses assumed roughly uniform sequencing depth across donors, an assumption that may not hold. The authors suggested that the approach could potentially be generalized to other disease states and immunological phenotypes. A few of the identified cytomegalovirus-associated TCR beta chains were confirmed in vitro to be specific for cytomegalovirus antigens.

Turning to this clone: What this receptor recognizes is not known. No qualities accompany the bases; no much larger clone lies one base away.

The protocol used for the library was the immunoSEQ multiplex PCR assay. A mixture of 60 forward primers for TCR Vbeta segments and 13 reverse primers for TCR Jbeta segments was used in the multiplex PCR. Amplification of the CDR3 region of rearranged TCR beta genes was performed with a multiplex PCR assay on genomic DNA. The Illumina HiSeq System was used to sequence the amplified TCR beta libraries as 87-base-pair reads. Per the source publication's procedure: A later analysis tallied 75 million to 95 million unique TCR beta chains across the 666 repertoires, and roughly 11 million of those chains were shared by two or more donors. To remove PCR and sequencing errors, raw reads were error-corrected and collapsed into unique sequences using a nearest-neighbor algorithm that merged closely related sequences. V, D and J gene segments were assigned by aligning CDR3 sequences to IMGT reference sequences. Each retained sequence needed at least a six-nucleotide match to both a V gene segment and a J gene segment. A rearrangement was called productive if the CDR3 had no stop codons and remained in frame with V and J, and every other rearrangement was called non-productive. CDR3 was defined according to IMGT convention as the region running from the second conserved V-encoded cysteine to the conserved J-encoded phenylalanine. The earlier analysis of about 530 of the donors excluded any sequence lacking an unambiguous match to a single V gene segment. An earlier analysis of a few hundred of the donors called V segments functional above 56.7% productive rearrangements and segregating when the between-donor standard deviation exceeded 5%. To diagnose cytomegalovirus status from the catalog of TCR beta chain sequences, a statistical classification framework was built. In a later analysis, V and J genes were assigned by comparing TCR nucleotide sequences against IMGT/GENE-DB human TR gene sequences. A later analysis assigned CDR3 sequences and most-parsimonious VDJ recombination scenarios with the TCRdist pipeline. In a later analysis, each TCR beta chain was defined by its CDR3 amino acid sequence together with its V-gene family, and reads without a unique V-gene family were excluded. In a later analysis, approximately 640 highly shared, low-generation-probability nucleotide sequences were removed to address suspected cross-contamination and a sequencing artifact. In a later analysis, a clonal expansion index for each public chain was calculated from normalized within-repertoire ranks of inferred template counts. A later analysis computed generation probabilities with a VDJ recombination model fitted to out-of-frame rearrangements, and checked the results against IGoR. In a later analysis, TCR-TCR, TCR-HLA and TCR-CMV co-occurrence was scored with hypergeometric tests, and a repertoire-size bias correction was applied to TCR pairs. To estimate false discovery rates, a later analysis permuted the HLA or CMV assignments 20 times. In a later analysis, co-occurring TCRs were grouped with DBSCAN, and TCRdist sequence similarity was added when clustering was performed within HLA-allele-positive subsets. Co-occurrence clustering excluded repertoires with fewer than 30,000 or more than 120,000 public chains, plus five with anomalous nucleotide sharing. Not all clones reach the TCRdb copy of this immuneACCESS table, which keeps in-frame sequences only. Checked studies attribute under half of the gap to unresolved V genes and leave the rest unexplained. Clone size and V and J calls were adopted from that table, with D and trimming inferred from the DNA. Across this sample there are 160,000 or so clones, with more than 60% seen only once. Jointly, the top ten make up 3.5% to 5% of the sample.

The cohort was made up of under 800 healthy bone marrow donors. At the time of sampling, every cohort member was nominally healthy, though immune exposures that went unrecorded were likely present. The donor tested CMV seronegative, placing the donor among the 350 to 400 seronegative members of the cohort. A peripheral blood sample was collected from each donor, and TCR beta sequencing was performed on peripheral blood mononuclear cells. The Qiagen DNeasy Blood Extraction Kit was used to extract genomic DNA from the blood cell samples. Including cysteine and phenylalanine, the CDR3 has 15 amino acids. Of all the DNA, just the CDR3 is kept, 45 bases in frame from base 1. CDR1 and CDR2, looked up from the germline V gene, are MDHEN and SYDVKM. Trimming takes 6 bases from V and 9 bases from J, and the germline ends sit 20 bases apart.

The TCR comes from a man in his forties in good health and CMV-seronegative. Rearrangement joined TRBV28 to TRBJ1-4, and the D gene may be TRBD1, 6 bases matching. Sequencing was performed on PBMCs. The DNA is as follows: TGTGCCAGCAGAATTGAGGTCCTTGGACAGAAAAAACTGTTTTTT. Its translation reads: CASRIEVLGQKKLFF.